The entry below gives a single TCR beta chain sequence along with its context. In the authors' methods: Quantification of nucleated cells was approximated via reference gene primer amplification. Here immunoSEQ multiplex PCR was the method, and the copy in TCRdb shows in-frame clones only, minus some. That table supplies the V and J calls and clone size; D and trimming were determined from the DNA. Altogether approximately 530,000 clones are present, approximately 88% being singletons, with the ten largest covering around 7.8%. Trimming at V came to 2 bases and at J to 1 base, leaving 8 bases not matched to a gene. Germline V gene lookup returns CDR1 WNHNN and CDR2 SYGVQD (reference sequence). This CDR3 region has 17 residues. This specimen comes from a study of blood T cell repertoires in COVID-19. The wider study: From the United States, Italy and Spain came samples of acute and convalescent COVID-19.

The specimen sequenced was peripheral blood. The V and J genes are TRBV10-1 and TRBJ1-2; 9 bases are shared with TRBD1. This sequence was found in a woman aged 45-65 years with COVID-19, enrolled during active disease. CDR3 bases: TGCGCCAGCAGTGAGCCAGACAGGGGGTTATTTAACTATGGCTACACCTTC. This gives the protein CASSEPDRGLFNYGYTF.